This T cell receptor (beta chain) appears in the sequencing data of a study of OX40 agonist ivuxolimab in advanced cancers. Overall study: Intravenous ivuxolimab was administered to patients every 2 weeks at 0.01 to 10 mg/kg. Mean age approximately 59 years, range roughly 20 to 85; around 80% male. Partial responses were recorded for three patients, including one with hepatocellular carcinoma and two with cutaneous melanoma.

Turning to this clone: Its antigen is unidentified.

Whole-study findings and limits: It was also the case that some nonresponders had low normalized T-cell clonal expansion.

Germline lookup yields CDR1 SQVTM and CDR2 ANQGSEA. The V gene lost 3 bases and the J gene lost 4 bases, with 15 bases spanning the gap. This CDR3 spans 14 amino acids. This table comes from immunoSEQ multiplex PCR, and its TCRdb copy is limited to in-frame clones, with some not included. Of about 130,000 clones in the sample, roughly 92% were seen once. V usage is TRBV29-1 and J usage is TRBJ1-1; D is perhaps TRBD1 (6 bases). The source is an adult with an advanced solid tumor such as melanoma, head and neck, liver or kidney cancer. The sample consisted of CD4+ or CD8+ T cells sorted from blood, taken in a trial of the OX40 agonist ivuxolimab. The CDR3 sequence: CSVEVSGAGTEAFF. The DNA of the CDR3 is TGCAGCGTTGAGGTCTCAGGGGCGGGCACTGAAGCTTTCTTT.